Listed below are T cell receptor beta chains from one sample, sequenced in a study of blood T cell repertoires in COVID-19. Using immunoSEQ multiplex PCR, the repertoire was profiled, and TCRdb retains in-frame clones only, with some absent. The profile shows under 250,000 clones, around 87% of them singletons. Sequenced material: peripheral blood. These receptors were collected from a woman in her seventies with active or convalescent COVID-19. Each CDR3 is given with its conserved first and last residue. Fields, in order: CDR3 DNA, CDR3 protein, V gene, J gene, clone size, D gene. A D gene is named only where the DNA matches it firmly. Some rows mark clone size as missing; the rest say once, few, many or name a class of expanded clone.

TGCAGCGTTGGGGGGGGTCTTTATCAGCCCCAGCATTTT	CSVGGGLYQPQHF	TRBV29-1	TRBJ1-5	NA	NA
TGCGCCAGCAGCCAAGACAGGGCCCCAACCTACGAGCAGTACTTC	CASSQDRAPTYEQYF	TRBV4-3	TRBJ2-7	NA	NA
TGTGCCAGCTCACCAATCAGGAAAGCGGGACAGGACACTGAAGCTTTCTTT	CASSPIRKAGQDTEAFF	TRBV18	TRBJ1-1	NA	TRBD1
TGTGCCAGCAGCTTAAATAGAGGGAACACCGGGGAGCTGTTTTTT	CASSLNRGNTGELFF	TRBV7-3	TRBJ2-2	few	NA
TGTGCCAGCAGCTTAGCACGAGATCAGCCCCAGCATTTT	CASSLARDQPQHF	TRBV7-2	TRBJ1-5	NA	NA
TGTGCCAGCAGTCTGACAGGGGGCCAGTACAATGAGCAGTTCTTC	CASSLTGGQYNEQFF	TRBV6-2/TRBV6-3	TRBJ2-1	NA	TRBD1
TGTGCCAGCAGCGTAGCGACAGGGTCGTTTTTGGTTGAGCAGTTCTTC	CASSVATGSFLVEQFF	TRBV9	TRBJ2-1	NA	TRBD1
TGTGCCAGCAGCTCCGGAGGAGGTAGCCCAAACGAGCAGTACTTC	CASSSGGGSPNEQYF	TRBV7-2	TRBJ2-7	NA	NA
TGTGCCAGCAGCATAGATGCAGGGCACACAGATACGCAGTATTTT	CASSIDAGHTDTQYF	TRBV11-2	TRBJ2-3	NA	NA
TGCGCCAGCAGTGACCCTAGCGGGGGGGTTCGGCACGAGCAGTACTTC	CASSDPSGGVRHEQYF	TRBV10-1	TRBJ2-7	NA	TRBD2
TGCAGCGCCAGGGGCCGCTCGAACACCGGGGAGCTGTTTTTT	CSARGRSNTGELFF	TRBV29-1	TRBJ2-2	NA	NA
TGTGCCAGCAGCTTAGGACAGGTTAGCAATCAGCCCCAGCATTTT	CASSLGQVSNQPQHF	TRBV5-8	TRBJ1-5	NA	TRBD1
TGTGCCAGCAGCTTAGCGAGGAGCGCTCCTTCTCGAGCCTTC	CASSLARSAPSRAF	TRBV7-2	TRBJ1-2	once	NA
TGTGCCACCAGTGACACGACAGCCTCTGGGGCCAACGTCCTGACTTTC	CATSDTTASGANVLTF	TRBV24-1	TRBJ2-6	NA	NA
TGTGCCAGCAGCACGGGACAGACAGATACGCAGTATTTT	CASSTGQTDTQYF	TRBV7-9	TRBJ2-3	few	TRBD1
TGTGCCAGTACGGAGACAGGGCTCAAGGATACGCAGTATTTT	CASTETGLKDTQYF	TRBV19	TRBJ2-3	NA	TRBD1
TGTGCCAGCAGTTCCCCCGGTCGTAGAGATACGCAGTATTTT	CASSSPGRRDTQYF	TRBV11-2	TRBJ2-3	NA	NA
TGTGCCAGCAGCCCGGACAGGGGTTTAAACACCATATATTTT	CASSPDRGLNTIYF	TRBV7-2	TRBJ1-3	NA	TRBD1
TGTGCCAGCAGCCAGAGAGCCTCGGGACAGCTTTACAATGAGCAGTTCTTC	CASSQRASGQLYNEQFF	TRBV7-2	TRBJ2-1	NA	TRBD1
TGTGCCAGCAGTGAGCTTGGGAGATCTGGAAACACCATATATTTT	CASSELGRSGNTIYF	TRBV25-1	TRBJ1-3	once	NA
TGCGCCAGCAGCCCCTGGACAGGGAAGAATTCACCCCTCCACTTT	CASSPWTGKNSPLHF	TRBV5-1	TRBJ1-6	NA	TRBD1
TGCGCCAGCACCCCTGTCGGACAGGGGATTTTGAACACTGAAGCTTTCTTT	CASTPVGQGILNTEAFF	TRBV5-1	TRBJ1-1	NA	TRBD1
TGCAGCGCCTTGACAGGGTGGGACTATGGCTACACCTTC	CSALTGWDYGYTF	TRBV29-1	TRBJ1-2	NA	TRBD1
TGTGCCAGCAGATCCCAGGGGGCAGGCACAGATACGCAGTATTTT	CASRSQGAGTDTQYF	TRBV28	TRBJ2-3	NA	TRBD1
TGTGCCATCACGTCGGGGACTTCCTATGGCTACACCTTC	CAITSGTSYGYTF	TRBV10-3	TRBJ1-2	NA	NA
TGTGCCAGCAGTCTGGGACAGGCCGCCTATGGCTACACCTTC	CASSLGQAAYGYTF	TRBV6-5	TRBJ1-2	NA	TRBD1
TGTGCCAGCGGACGGACTGATAGTAATGAAAAACTGTTTTTT	CASGRTDSNEKLFF	TRBV28	TRBJ1-4	NA	NA
TGTGCCAGCAGCTTGGTGGGCAGCGGATTTGAAGCTTTCTTT	CASSLVGSGFEAFF	TRBV5-4	TRBJ1-1	NA	NA
TGTGCCAGCAGCCCAAGTAGCGGGACTAATGAAAAACTGTTTTTT	CASSPSSGTNEKLFF	TRBV7-2	TRBJ1-4	NA	NA
TGTGCCAGCAGCTCCCGATCTCAGGGCACTGAAGCTTTCTTT	CASSSRSQGTEAFF	TRBV7-9	TRBJ1-1	NA	NA
TGCAGCGCCCGGGACAGGGGATTCAGGGAAAAACTGTTTTTT	CSARDRGFREKLFF	TRBV29-1	TRBJ1-4	NA	TRBD1
TGTGCCAGTAGTATGGCTAGCGGGGGGGCAAGGGATACGCAGTATTTT	CASSMASGGARDTQYF	TRBV19	TRBJ2-3	NA	TRBD2
TGTGCCAGCAGCTTGGACAGTGCGGGTCAGCCCCAGCATTTT	CASSLDSAGQPQHF	TRBV7-2	TRBJ1-5	NA	NA